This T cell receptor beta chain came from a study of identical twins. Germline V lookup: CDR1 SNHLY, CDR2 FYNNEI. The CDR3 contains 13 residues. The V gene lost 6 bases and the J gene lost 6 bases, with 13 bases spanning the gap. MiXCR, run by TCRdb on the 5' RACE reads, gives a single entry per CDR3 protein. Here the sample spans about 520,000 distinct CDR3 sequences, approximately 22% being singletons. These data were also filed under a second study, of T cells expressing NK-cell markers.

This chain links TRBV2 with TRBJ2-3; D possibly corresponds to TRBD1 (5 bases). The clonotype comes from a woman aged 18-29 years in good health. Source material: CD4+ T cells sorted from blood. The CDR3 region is CASSVTGADTQYF. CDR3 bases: TGTGCCAGCAGCGTCACTGGGGCGGATACGCAGTATTTT.